This record looks at one T cell receptor beta chain sequence and its context. As yet, its antigen is unknown. Germline assignment: CDR1 SGHRS and CDR2 YFSETQ. The length of the CDR3 is 13 residues. V lost 5 bases, J lost 5 bases, and 7 bases stayed unmatched. This sample was included in a study of graft-versus-host responses after intestinal transplantation. Whole-study context: Recipients were all induced with anti-thymocyte globulin, then given tacrolimus and steroids for roughly three years.

Findings and caveats of the study: Early post-transplant HvG declines showed an association with peak circulating GvH clone levels.

Sequencing used immunoSEQ multiplex PCR; TCRdb keeps in-frame clones, though not all of them. This sample yields around 30,000 clones, of which 65% to 80% are seen a single time; roughly 3.2% belongs to the top ten. From the graft tissue, intraepithelial and lamina propria lymphocytes were released through processing. Sample: ileum tissue, taken 98 days after intestinal transplantation. This clonotype was sampled from a human patient who received an intestinal transplant, so some T cells may come from the graft donor. The chain links TRBV5-1 to TRBJ2-7; 7 nucleotides line up with TRBD2. The CDR3 DNA sequence: TGCGCCAGCAGAATCAAGCGGGGCGACGAGCAGTACTTC. Encoded protein: CASRIKRGDEQYF.